The TCR beta chain described here comes from a study of shared clonotypes between healthy human individuals. Here immunoSEQ multiplex PCR was the method, and the copy in TCRdb shows in-frame clones only, minus some. The data contain hundreds of thousands of clones, approximately 96% of them singletons. Terminally differentiated effector memory CD45RA+ cells were excluded from the naive CD8 cells, which were CD45RO-negative and positively selected for CCR7. The CDR3 length is 14 residues. V was pared by 5 bases and J by 6 bases, with 6 bases of the junction left unmatched. Germline values: CDR1 SEHNR, CDR2 FQNEAQ (reference sequence).

V and J are TRBV7-9 and TRBJ1-4, with 7 bases matching TRBD1. This receptor was taken from a woman in her thirties in good health. The sequenced sample consisted of naive CD8+ T cells sorted from blood. Here the CDR3 reads CASSQTGEDEKLFF. CDR3 coding DNA: TGTGCCAGCAGCCAAACAGGGGAGGATGAAAAACTGTTTTTT.